These 30 T cell receptor beta chains were all obtained from the same sample, sequenced in a study of CD8 T cells in Susac syndrome. cDNA came from 0.5 to 1 ug RNA primed by random hexamers. MiXCR, run by TCRdb on the immunoSEQ multiplex PCR reads, gives a single entry per CDR3 protein. Altogether tens of thousands of distinct CDR3 sequences are present, 85% to 95% being singletons, with the ten largest covering about 0.45%. The sample comprised CD8+ T cells from PBMCs. Source of these receptors: a human donor with Susac syndrome.

This chain connects TRBV15 to TRBJ2-1; D remains ambiguous. The germline V gene encodes CDR1 LNHNV and CDR2 YYDKDF (reference sequence). The CDR3 extends over 16 amino acids. Trimming pared 0 bases from V and 0 bases from J, leaving 9 bases between. Written as DNA, the CDR3 is TGTGCCACCAGCAGAGATGAGGCGAGCTCCTACAATGAGCAGTTCTTC. Protein: CATSRDEASSYNEQFF.

The chain links TRBV20-1 to TRBJ2-7; 12 bases match TRBD2. CDR3 length equals 16 residues. Germline trimming cut 0 bases from V and 7 bases from J; bases unmatched to any gene: 10. Germline assignment: CDR1 DFQATT and CDR2 SNEGSKA (reference sequence). The CDR3 DNA reads TGCAGTGCTAGAGATTCGTCTAGCGGGAGGGCGGGGGAGCAGTACTTC. It encodes CSARDSSSGRAGEQYF.

The CDR3 loop reads CASSYTGDAKNIQYF. The CDR3 DNA sequence: TGTGCCAGCAGTTACACAGGGGATGCCAAAAACATTCAGTACTTC. The chain joins TRBV6-2 or TRBV6-3 to TRBJ2-4; 7 nucleotides agree with TRBD1. This CDR3 is 15 amino acids long. V lost 2 bases, J lost 1 base, and 2 bases stayed unmatched. Per germline, CDR1 MNHEY and CDR2 SVGEGT.

The chain links TRBV29-1 to TRBJ2-7, with D perhaps TRBD1 or TRBD2 (5 bases each). The CDR3 has 12 residues. CDR1 SQVTM and CDR2 ANQGSEA come from the germline V gene. The germline V and J ends were trimmed by 4 bases and 3 bases, with 10 bases remaining between them. The CDR3 protein is CSVGDRNYEQYF. The CDR3 region has the DNA TGCAGCGTTGGGGACCGAAACTACGAGCAGTACTTC.

The gene calls are TRBV30 and TRBJ1-2; TRBD1 might be the D (5 bases). Trimming removed 7 bases from V and 4 bases from J, with 10 bases in between. The germline V gene has CDR1 GTSNPN and CDR2 SVGIG (reference sequence). This CDR3 spans 11 amino acids. CDR3 protein: CASEGLYGYTF. For the CDR3, the DNA is TGTGCCTCGGAGGGACTCTATGGCTACACCTTC.

The chain has TRBV20-1 and TRBJ2-7; 7 bases fit TRBD1. Germline values: CDR1 DFQATT, CDR2 SNEGSKA (reference sequence). Germline trimming cut 6 bases from V and 2 bases from J; bases unmatched to any gene: 10. CDR3 size: 14 residues. Written as DNA, the CDR3 is TGCAGTGCGACCCCCGGGACAGCTACCTACGAGCAGTACTTC. Translation: CSATPGTATYEQYF.

This chain connects TRBV20-1 to TRBJ2-7; TRBD2 agrees at 7 bases. The CDR3 sequence is 11 residues long. After removal of 6 bases from V and 5 bases from J, the junction contained 4 bases not matched to a gene. The germline gives CDR1 DFQATT, CDR2 SNEGSKA (reference sequence). CDR3 sequence reads: CSALREDEQYF. The CDR3 DNA is TGCAGTGCCCTTCGGGAGGACGAGCAGTACTTC.

The rearrangement links TRBV12-3 or TRBV12-4 to TRBJ1-2; D not resolved. The length of the CDR3 is 13 residues. V was clipped by 9 bases and J by 2 bases, with 13 bases between them. The CDR3 reads CARSPTGNYGYTF. CDR3 in DNA: TGTGCCAGAAGTCCGACTGGAAACTATGGCTACACCTTC.

The chain has TRBV15 and TRBJ2-3; possibly TRBD2 for D (6 bases). Germline V gene data show CDR1 as LNHNV and CDR2 as YYDKDF (reference sequence). The V gene lost 0 bases and the J gene lost 2 bases, with 9 bases spanning the gap. This CDR3 has 15 residues. This chain's CDR3 is CATSREGGLTDTQYF. CDR3 in DNA: TGTGCCACCAGCAGAGAGGGAGGCCTCACAGATACGCAGTATTTT.

The V and J genes are TRBV13 and TRBJ2-1; the match to TRBD1 covers 10 bases. The CDR3 covers 17 residues. V lost 5 bases, J lost 6 bases, and 13 bases stayed unmatched. Germline V CDR1 and CDR2: PRHDT, FYEKMQ (reference sequence). As DNA, the CDR3 is TGTGCCAGCAGCCCTCTCCCCGACAGGGGGCTAAGCAATGAGCAGTTCTTC. It translates to CASSPLPDRGLSNEQFF.

The chain joins TRBV24-1 to TRBJ2-1; no clear D. Trimming took 4 bases from V and 4 from J, leaving 7 bases between them. The CDR3 totals 13 residues. CDR1 is KGHDR and CDR2 is SFDVKD in the germline V gene. As DNA, the CDR3 is TGTGCCACCAGTGACGGCCGATACAATGAGCAGTTCTTC. It yields the protein CATSDGRYNEQFF.

The genes are TRBV20-1 and TRBJ2-1, with 8 bases matching TRBD2. The germline CDR1 and CDR2 sequences are DFQATT and SNEGSKA (reference sequence). The CDR3 loop spans 16 amino acids. V was pared by 2 bases and J by 4 bases, with 10 bases of the junction left unmatched. The CDR3 region is CSARIIGREVYNEQFF. Written as DNA, the CDR3 is TGCAGTGCTAGAATAATTGGGCGGGAGGTTTACAATGAGCAGTTCTTC.

The chain combines TRBV29-1 with TRBJ2-7; TRBD1 matches at 7 bases. Looked up from germline, CDR1 is SQVTM and CDR2 is ANQGSEA. This CDR3 region has 13 residues. V lost 3 bases, J lost 0 bases, and 2 bases stayed unmatched. The CDR3 DNA follows: TGCAGCGTTGACGAGGGGGCCTCCTACGAGCAGTACTTC. As protein: CSVDEGASYEQYF.

J is TRBJ2-2 and V is TRBV2; 8 bases line up with TRBD1. J lost 4 bases, V lost 8 bases, and 6 bases had no gene match. Germline lookup yields CDR1 SNHLY and CDR2 FYNNEI. The CDR3 has 14 amino acids. This CDR3 is CASRWTGSTGELFF. DNA for the CDR3: TGTGCCAGCCGATGGACAGGGTCCACCGGGGAGCTGTTTTTT.

This rearrangement joins TRBV6-5 to TRBJ2-7; 9 nucleotides match TRBD1. V was pared by 1 base and J by 5 bases, with 6 bases of the junction left unmatched. CDR1 and CDR2 from the germline V gene are MNHEY and SVGAGI. The CDR3 sequence is 15 residues long. The CDR3 loop reads CASSYLGQGADEQYF. CDR3 coding DNA: TGTGCCAGCAGTTACTTGGGACAGGGAGCGGACGAGCAGTACTTC.

This chain links TRBV28 with TRBJ2-7, with D possibly matching TRBD2 (6 bases). CDR3 length equals 11 residues. The V gene lost 11 bases and the J gene lost 5 bases, with 13 bases spanning the gap. Germline CDR1 and CDR2: MDHEN and SYDVKM. This CDR3 reads CAAGRTDEQYF. CDR3 in DNA: TGTGCCGCGGGACGTACCGACGAGCAGTACTTC. Variable domain in full (rest from reference TRBV28 and TRBJ2-7): DVKVTQSSRYLVKRTGEKVFLECVQDMDHENMFWYRQDPGLGLRLIYFSYDVKMKEKGDIPEGYSVSREKKERFSLILESASTNQTSMYLCAAGRTDEQYFGPGTRLTVT.

The genes are TRBV7-9 and TRBJ2-5, with 8 nucleotides matching TRBD1. Trimming at V came to 4 bases and at J to 5 bases, leaving 9 bases not matched to a gene. CDR3 length equals 15 residues. Germline V lookup: CDR1 SEHNR, CDR2 FQNEAQ (reference sequence). CDR3 amino acids: CASSSPTGDGETQYF. CDR3 bases: TGTGCCAGCAGCTCCCCGACAGGGGATGGGGAGACCCAGTACTTC.

The chain has TRBV27 and TRBJ2-3; no clear D. CDR3 length: 14 residues. Germline CDR1 reads MNHEY; CDR2 reads SMNVEV (reference sequence). Trimming removed 3 bases at V and 1 base at J, with 8 bases between. CDR3 in amino acids: CASSFGPGTDTQYF. The CDR3 DNA sequence: TGTGCCAGCAGTTTTGGGCCAGGCACAGATACGCAGTATTTT.

This rearrangement joins TRBV9 to TRBJ2-5, with D possibly matching TRBD1 (5 bases). Trimming cost V 4 bases and J 0 bases, with 16 bases left between them. This CDR3 spans 16 amino acids. Germline lookup yields CDR1 SGDLS and CDR2 YYNGEE. CDR3 coding DNA: TGTGCCAGCAGCACACAGAAGGGGCACAACCAAGAGACCCAGTACTTC. Its translation is CASSTQKGHNQETQYF.

This chain uses TRBV28 with TRBJ1-2; weak D call: TRBD1 (5 bases). Trimming took 6 bases from V and 4 from J, leaving 15 bases between them. The CDR3 runs 14 residues. Germline loops: CDR1 MDHEN, CDR2 SYDVKM. The CDR3 coding sequence is TGTGCCAGCAGACCACTACCGACAGTCTATGGCTACACCTTC. It is translated as CASRPLPTVYGYTF.

The chain couples TRBV5-4 to TRBJ2-1, with TRBD1 as a possible D gene (6 bases). The CDR3 consists of 12 residues. The V gene lost 6 bases and the J gene lost 7 bases, with 11 bases spanning the gap. CDR1 SGHNT and CDR2 YYREEE come from the germline V gene (reference sequence). CDR3 sequence reads: CASTWGQNEQFF. The DNA for the CDR3 is TGTGCCAGCACCTGGGGGCAGAATGAGCAGTTCTTC.

The rearrangement links TRBV12-3 or TRBV12-4 to TRBJ2-1; D gene uncertain. V lost 0 bases and J lost 8, with 5 bases in between. This CDR3 has 12 amino acids. The CDR3: CASSLARHEQFF. The DNA of the CDR3 is TGTGCCAGCAGTTTAGCGCGGCATGAGCAGTTCTTC.

The rearrangement joins TRBV20-1 to TRBJ2-5, with 9 bases that match TRBD1. The J segment lost 1 base and the V segment lost 4 bases, leaving 7 bases of the junction unmatched. Germline lookup yields CDR1 DFQATT and CDR2 SNEGSKA (reference sequence). This CDR3 spans 15 amino acids. The CDR3 region has the DNA TGCAGTGCTATCCCACGACAGGGGGTCCAAGAGACCCAGTACTTC. Protein: CSAIPRQGVQETQYF.

This chain links TRBV15 with TRBJ2-3; D might be TRBD1 or TRBD2, each matching 5 bases. V gave up 6 bases and J gave up 0 bases, with 13 bases separating them. Germline assignment: CDR1 LNHNV and CDR2 YYDKDF (reference sequence). This CDR3 has 15 amino acids. The CDR3 protein is CATRPGTASTDTQYF. The CDR3 nucleotides read TGTGCCACCAGACCCGGGACGGCTAGCACAGATACGCAGTATTTT.

This rearrangement joins TRBV19 to TRBJ2-6; 9 bases are shared with TRBD1. Germline V CDR1 and CDR2: LNHDA, SQIVND (reference sequence). The CDR3 contains 13 residues. With 6 bases clipped from V and 14 bases from J, the junction kept 8 bases outside the gene matches. CDR3 bases: TGTGCCAGTAGCCCCGGGACAGGGAGGATCCTGACTTTC. Residues: CASSPGTGRILTF.

The sample holds one count of this clonotype. This chain joins TRBV29-1 and TRBJ2-7; D is perhaps TRBD2 (5 bases). V shed 7 bases and J shed 5 bases, with 18 bases lying between them. This CDR3 is 13 amino acids long. Germline CDR1 and CDR2: SQVTM and ANQGSEA. CDR3 nucleotide sequence: TGCAGCGCTACGGGTGGGAGTACGAACGAGCAGTACTTC. Protein product: CSATGGSTNEQYF.

The chain combines TRBV29-1 with TRBJ2-2; 10 bases match TRBD1. This CDR3 has 13 amino acids. Germline V gene sequence: CDR1 SQVTM, CDR2 ANQGSEA. This CDR3 reads CSARDRGTGELFF. The CDR3 DNA is TGCAGTGCCAGGGACAGGGGTACCGGGGAGCTGTTTTTT.

V and J are TRBV5-6 and TRBJ2-3; D ambiguous. This CDR3 has 13 residues. The germline V gene has CDR1 SGHDT and CDR2 YYEEEE. The V gene lost 4 bases and the J gene lost 6 bases, with 12 bases spanning the gap. The CDR3 region has the DNA TGTGCCAGCAGCCCGAATTCTCTGGATACGCAGTATTTT. Its protein is CASSPNSLDTQYF.

This chain joins TRBV9 and TRBJ2-3; D gene ambiguous. Per the germline V gene, CDR1 is SGDLS and CDR2 is YYNGEE. The germline V and J ends were trimmed by 4 bases and 4 bases, with 10 bases remaining between them. The CDR3 is 13 residues long. The CDR3 loop reads CASSRAAPDTQYF. CDR3 bases: TGTGCCAGCAGCCGGGCGGCCCCAGATACGCAGTATTTT.

The chain combines TRBV20-1 with TRBJ2-1; D uncertain. The V end lost 2 bases, the J end lost 4 bases, and 6 bases lay between the germline ends. Germline CDR1 and CDR2: DFQATT and SNEGSKA (reference sequence). CDR3 length: 12 amino acids. The CDR3 spells CSARSHYNEQFF. CDR3 DNA sequence: TGCAGTGCTAGATCACATTACAATGAGCAGTTCTTC.